A selection of T cell receptor beta chains follows, all from one sample in a study of T cells in localized non-small cell lung cancer. The method was immunoSEQ multiplex PCR; TCRdb's version includes in-frame clones alone and lacks a portion of them. The sample has around 35,000 clones; 85% to 95% are singletons. The sequencing used peripheral blood, collected before any cancer treatment. These receptor sequences come from a female donor older than 55 with stage I lung adenocarcinoma. Both conserved end residues are part of each CDR3. D genes are given only for firm matches. Clone size, where shown, is once, few, many, or a class for clones that have expanded.

abundance: NA; d_gene: NA; j_gene: TRBJ1-5; v_gene: TRBV4-1; CDR3aa: CASSQGTGLQPQHF; CDR3nt: TGCGCCAGCAGCCAAGGTACAGGGTTGCAGCCCCAGCATTTT
abundance: NA; d_gene: NA; j_gene: TRBJ2-4; v_gene: TRBV7-9; CDR3aa: CASSCEGYLTKNIQYF; CDR3nt: TGTGCCAGCAGCTGCGAGGGGTACCTAACCAAAAACATTCAGTACTTC
abundance: NA; d_gene: TRBD1; j_gene: TRBJ1-1; v_gene: TRBV27; CDR3aa: CASSFLQGRTEAFF; CDR3nt: TGTGCCAGCAGTTTTCTACAGGGGAGGACTGAAGCTTTCTTT
abundance: NA; d_gene: TRBD1; j_gene: TRBJ2-3; v_gene: TRBV11-3; CDR3aa: CASSGRQGGADTQYF; CDR3nt: TGTGCCAGCAGCGGCCGACAGGGTGGGGCAGATACGCAGTATTTT
abundance: NA; d_gene: NA; j_gene: TRBJ2-6; v_gene: TRBV5-1; CDR3aa: CASSLAQDFSGANVLTF; CDR3nt: TGCGCCAGCAGCTTGGCTCAAGACTTCTCTGGGGCCAACGTCCTGACTTTC
abundance: NA; d_gene: NA; j_gene: TRBJ2-5; v_gene: TRBV28; CDR3aa: CASSFAVAQETQYF; CDR3nt: TGTGCCAGCAGTTTTGCCGTTGCGCAAGAGACCCAGTACTTC
abundance: NA; d_gene: TRBD1; j_gene: TRBJ2-2; v_gene: TRBV5-1; CDR3aa: CASGGQGNTGELFF; CDR3nt: TGCGCCAGCGGGGGACAGGGGAACACCGGGGAGCTGTTTTTT
abundance: NA; d_gene: NA; j_gene: TRBJ2-5; v_gene: TRBV28; CDR3aa: CASSLTYQETQYF; CDR3nt: TGTGCCAGCAGTTTAACATACCAAGAGACCCAGTACTTC
abundance: NA; d_gene: NA; j_gene: TRBJ2-4; v_gene: TRBV7-9; CDR3aa: CASSLWAGVGENIQYF; CDR3nt: TGTGCCAGCAGCTTGTGGGCAGGGGTGGGAGAAAACATTCAGTACTTC
abundance: NA; d_gene: NA; j_gene: TRBJ1-1; v_gene: TRBV5-1; CDR3aa: CASSLTGNTEAFF; CDR3nt: TGCGCCAGCAGCTTGACAGGTAACACTGAAGCTTTCTTT
abundance: NA; d_gene: NA; j_gene: TRBJ2-3; v_gene: TRBV7-2; CDR3aa: CASSPIMRVADTQYF; CDR3nt: TGTGCCAGCAGCCCTATAATGAGGGTCGCAGATACGCAGTATTTT
abundance: NA; d_gene: TRBD1; j_gene: TRBJ1-1; v_gene: TRBV5-1; CDR3aa: CASSPLRDRNTEAFF; CDR3nt: TGCGCCAGCAGCCCGCTAAGGGACAGGAACACTGAAGCTTTCTTT
abundance: NA; d_gene: TRBD2; j_gene: TRBJ2-3; v_gene: TRBV7-9; CDR3aa: CASSNGMAGVEDTQYF; CDR3nt: TGTGCCAGCAGCAATGGGATGGCGGGGGTGGAAGATACGCAGTATTTT
abundance: NA; d_gene: NA; j_gene: TRBJ2-6; v_gene: TRBV27; CDR3aa: CASSSFSGANVLTF; CDR3nt: TGTGCCAGCAGTTCGTTCTCTGGGGCCAACGTCCTGACTTTC
abundance: NA; d_gene: NA; j_gene: TRBJ1-1; v_gene: TRBV6-5; CDR3aa: CASSYSRQNTEAFF; CDR3nt: TGTGCCAGCAGTTACTCCCGACAGAACACTGAAGCTTTCTTT
abundance: once; d_gene: TRBD2; j_gene: TRBJ2-1; v_gene: TRBV19; CDR3aa: CASSLQVAGRYNEQFF; CDR3nt: TGTGCCAGTAGTCTCCAAGTAGCGGGGAGGTACAATGAGCAGTTCTTC
abundance: NA; d_gene: NA; j_gene: TRBJ1-5; v_gene: TRBV28; CDR3aa: CASSLQGSSNQPQHF; CDR3nt: TGTGCCAGCAGTCTACAGGGTTCGAGCAATCAGCCCCAGCATTTT
abundance: NA; d_gene: NA; j_gene: TRBJ2-2; v_gene: TRBV4-3; CDR3aa: CASSQRVLAPNTGELFF; CDR3nt: TGCGCCAGCAGCCAAAGGGTACTAGCCCCTAACACCGGGGAGCTGTTTTTT
abundance: NA; d_gene: NA; j_gene: TRBJ1-3; v_gene: TRBV4-3; CDR3aa: CASSQDKWPGTSGNTIYF; CDR3nt: TGCGCCAGCAGCCAAGATAAATGGCCCGGGACTTCGGGAAACACCATATATTTT
abundance: NA; d_gene: NA; j_gene: TRBJ1-2; v_gene: TRBV27; CDR3aa: CASCPERGYGYTF; CDR3nt: TGTGCCAGCTGCCCCGAAAGGGGGTATGGCTACACCTTC
abundance: NA; d_gene: TRBD2; j_gene: TRBJ2-1; v_gene: TRBV7-7; CDR3aa: CASSLLAGGPYNEQFF; CDR3nt: TGTGCTAGCAGCTTACTAGCGGGGGGACCCTACAATGAGCAGTTCTTC
abundance: NA; d_gene: NA; j_gene: TRBJ2-2; v_gene: TRBV5-3; CDR3aa: CAKIYTIRGGLDTGELFF; CDR3nt: TGTGCCAAAATTTACACCATAAGGGGGGGCTTGGACACCGGGGAGCTGTTTTTT
abundance: NA; d_gene: NA; j_gene: TRBJ1-2; v_gene: TRBV27; CDR3aa: CASSSGQASNYGYTF; CDR3nt: TGTGCCAGCAGTTCCGGGCAGGCCTCTAACTATGGCTACACCTTC
abundance: NA; d_gene: TRBD1; j_gene: TRBJ2-7; v_gene: TRBV6-5; CDR3aa: CASSLRQGPYEQYF; CDR3nt: TGTGCCAGCAGTCTTAGACAGGGGCCCTACGAGCAGTACTTC
abundance: NA; d_gene: TRBD1; j_gene: TRBJ1-2; v_gene: TRBV5-1; CDR3aa: CASSLGDRGYGYTF; CDR3nt: TGCGCCAGCAGCTTGGGGGACAGGGGTTATGGCTACACCTTC
abundance: NA; d_gene: NA; j_gene: TRBJ1-5; v_gene: TRBV19; CDR3aa: CASSLQGGQPQHF; CDR3nt: TGTGCCAGTAGCCTACAGGGAGGTCAGCCCCAGCATTTT
abundance: NA; d_gene: TRBD1; j_gene: TRBJ2-5; v_gene: TRBV2; CDR3aa: CASSVGTGGTETQYF; CDR3nt: TGTGCCAGCAGTGTGGGGACAGGGGGAACAGAGACCCAGTACTTC
abundance: NA; d_gene: NA; j_gene: TRBJ2-3; v_gene: TRBV10-3; CDR3aa: CAIRKDTTDTQYF; CDR3nt: TGTGCCATCAGGAAGGACACCACAGATACGCAGTATTTT
abundance: NA; d_gene: TRBD2; j_gene: TRBJ2-4; v_gene: TRBV5-8; CDR3aa: CASSAPSGVKNIQYF; CDR3nt: TGTGCCAGCAGCGCCCCTAGCGGGGTTAAAAACATTCAGTACTTC
abundance: few; d_gene: TRBD1; j_gene: TRBJ1-1; v_gene: TRBV30; CDR3aa: CACRDRGRVRTEAFF; CDR3nt: TGTGCCTGCCGGGACAGGGGGCGGGTTAGGACTGAAGCTTTCTTT
abundance: NA; d_gene: TRBD2; j_gene: TRBJ2-3; v_gene: TRBV28; CDR3aa: CASSLGLAGGPDTQYF; CDR3nt: TGTGCCAGCAGCTTGGGACTAGCGGGGGGCCCAGATACGCAGTATTTT
abundance: once; d_gene: NA; j_gene: TRBJ1-1; v_gene: TRBV9; CDR3aa: CASSGDTENTEAFF; CDR3nt: TGTGCCAGCAGCGGGGACACCGAGAACACTGAAGCTTTCTTT
abundance: NA; d_gene: TRBD1; j_gene: TRBJ2-7; v_gene: TRBV6-6; CDR3aa: CASSPRQGAAYEQYF; CDR3nt: TGTGCCAGCAGTCCTCGACAGGGGGCGGCCTACGAGCAGTACTTC
abundance: once; d_gene: NA; j_gene: TRBJ1-1; v_gene: TRBV5-6; CDR3aa: CASSFSPTEAFF; CDR3nt: TGTGCCAGCAGCTTCAGCCCCACTGAAGCTTTCTTT
abundance: NA; d_gene: NA; j_gene: TRBJ1-2; v_gene: TRBV30; CDR3aa: CAWSRDRPYGYTF; CDR3nt: TGTGCCTGGAGTCGGGACCGACCATATGGCTACACCTTC
abundance: NA; d_gene: NA; j_gene: TRBJ2-4; v_gene: TRBV10-1; CDR3aa: CASSGQYYKNIQYF; CDR3nt: TGCGCCAGCAGTGGACAGTACTACAAAAACATTCAGTACTTC
abundance: NA; d_gene: NA; j_gene: TRBJ1-1; v_gene: TRBV6-5; CDR3aa: CASSYEGPRTEAFF; CDR3nt: TGTGCCAGCAGTTACGAGGGCCCGCGCACTGAAGCTTTCTTT
abundance: NA; d_gene: NA; j_gene: TRBJ1-1; v_gene: TRBV7-2; CDR3aa: CASSLVVGMNTEAFF; CDR3nt: TGTGCCAGCAGCTTAGTAGTAGGTATGAACACTGAAGCTTTCTTT
abundance: NA; d_gene: NA; j_gene: TRBJ2-3; v_gene: TRBV11-3; CDR3aa: CASSKTDQSTDTQYF; CDR3nt: TGTGCCAGCTCAAAGACGGATCAGAGCACAGATACGCAGTATTTT
abundance: NA; d_gene: TRBD1; j_gene: TRBJ2-6; v_gene: TRBV27; CDR3aa: CASSFSTGWGANVLTF; CDR3nt: TGTGCCAGCAGTTTCTCGACAGGGTGGGGGGCCAACGTCCTGACTTTC
abundance: NA; d_gene: NA; j_gene: TRBJ1-1; v_gene: TRBV28; CDR3aa: CASSLPGLMNTEAFF; CDR3nt: TGTGCCAGCAGTCTCCCAGGCCTCATGAACACTGAAGCTTTCTTT
abundance: NA; d_gene: NA; j_gene: TRBJ1-4; v_gene: TRBV14; CDR3aa: CASSQRYATNEKLFF; CDR3nt: TGTGCCAGCAGCCAACGATATGCAACTAATGAAAAACTGTTTTTT
abundance: NA; d_gene: NA; j_gene: TRBJ2-5; v_gene: TRBV11-2; CDR3aa: CASSRDRETQYF; CDR3nt: TGTGCCAGCAGCAGAGACAGAGAGACCCAGTACTTC
abundance: NA; d_gene: TRBD1; j_gene: TRBJ1-2; v_gene: TRBV2; CDR3aa: CASNPSRGRDYGYTF; CDR3nt: TGTGCCAGTAACCCCTCGAGGGGGCGCGACTATGGCTACACCTTC
abundance: NA; d_gene: NA; j_gene: TRBJ2-5; v_gene: TRBV11-1; CDR3aa: CASSLDRVQETQYF; CDR3nt: TGTGCCAGCAGCTTAGACAGGGTGCAAGAGACCCAGTACTTC
abundance: few; d_gene: NA; j_gene: TRBJ2-7; v_gene: TRBV6-6; CDR3aa: CASSYSQGSGSYEQYF; CDR3nt: TGTGCCAGCAGTTACTCCCAGGGATCAGGATCCTACGAGCAGTACTTC
abundance: NA; d_gene: NA; j_gene: TRBJ1-2; v_gene: TRBV6-4; CDR3aa: CASSPRDRSNYGYTF; CDR3nt: TGTGCCAGCAGTCCCCGTGACAGATCTAACTATGGCTACACCTTC
abundance: NA; d_gene: TRBD1; j_gene: TRBJ1-5; v_gene: TRBV16; CDR3aa: CASSQSGGGAEPQHF; CDR3nt: TGTGCCAGCAGCCAATCAGGAGGGGGCGCGGAGCCCCAGCATTTT
abundance: NA; d_gene: NA; j_gene: TRBJ1-2; v_gene: TRBV7-2; CDR3aa: CASSLVEGTSRYGYTF; CDR3nt: TGTGCCAGCAGCTTAGTGGAGGGCACGTCACGCTATGGCTACACCTTC
abundance: NA; d_gene: TRBD2; j_gene: TRBJ2-2; v_gene: TRBV15; CDR3aa: CATSRVAGDANTGELFF; CDR3nt: TGTGCCACCAGCAGAGTAGCGGGGGACGCGAACACCGGGGAGCTGTTTTTT
abundance: NA; d_gene: NA; j_gene: TRBJ2-3; v_gene: TRBV7-3; CDR3aa: CASSLSGSTDTQYF; CDR3nt: TGTGCCAGCAGCTTAAGCGGGAGCACAGATACGCAGTATTTT
abundance: few; d_gene: NA; j_gene: TRBJ1-2; v_gene: TRBV7-2; CDR3aa: CASSGGEGVLLYGYTF; CDR3nt: TGTGCCAGCAGCGGGGGTGAAGGCGTACTACTCTATGGCTACACCTTC
abundance: NA; d_gene: NA; j_gene: TRBJ1-2; v_gene: TRBV19; CDR3aa: CASSIARRPNYGYTF; CDR3nt: TGTGCCAGTAGTATAGCAAGGAGGCCTAACTATGGCTACACCTTC
abundance: NA; d_gene: NA; j_gene: TRBJ1-1; v_gene: TRBV6-6; CDR3aa: CASSSRGRAITEAFF; CDR3nt: TGTGCCAGCAGTTCCCGCGGCAGGGCGATTACTGAAGCTTTCTTT
abundance: once; d_gene: TRBD2; j_gene: TRBJ2-3; v_gene: TRBV11-2; CDR3aa: CASSSRTSGGGDTQYF; CDR3nt: TGTGCCAGCAGCTCCCGGACTAGCGGGGGAGGAGATACGCAGTATTTT
abundance: NA; d_gene: NA; j_gene: TRBJ2-3; v_gene: TRBV4-3; CDR3aa: CASSQSSGAPGDTQYF; CDR3nt: TGCGCCAGCAGCCAATCCTCAGGGGCTCCCGGAGATACGCAGTATTTT
abundance: NA; d_gene: TRBD2; j_gene: TRBJ2-1; v_gene: TRBV5-4; CDR3aa: CASSSGLAGGREQFF; CDR3nt: TGTGCCAGCAGCTCGGGACTAGCGGGAGGACGAGAGCAGTTCTTC